This T cell receptor beta chain was recorded in a study of early T cells in non-severe SARS-CoV-2 infection. This clonotype showed up just a few times. TCRdb re-called the 5' RACE reads with MiXCR, one entry per CDR3 protein. The sample records 74,000 or so distinct CDR3 sequences, about 13% being singletons. CDR3 length equals 11 residues. CDR1 and CDR2 (germline): SGDLS, YYNGEE. The V gene lost 3 bases and the J gene lost 8 bases, with 8 bases spanning the gap. This sequence was found in an adult who was a healthcare worker with PCR-confirmed SARS-CoV-2 infection or an uninfected control (not recorded which). The genes are TRBV9 and TRBJ1-2; D uncertain. The sequenced sample was whole blood. The CDR3 nucleotides read TGTGCCAGCAGCGCCAATAGGGGCTACACCTTC. Translation gives CASSANRGYTF.